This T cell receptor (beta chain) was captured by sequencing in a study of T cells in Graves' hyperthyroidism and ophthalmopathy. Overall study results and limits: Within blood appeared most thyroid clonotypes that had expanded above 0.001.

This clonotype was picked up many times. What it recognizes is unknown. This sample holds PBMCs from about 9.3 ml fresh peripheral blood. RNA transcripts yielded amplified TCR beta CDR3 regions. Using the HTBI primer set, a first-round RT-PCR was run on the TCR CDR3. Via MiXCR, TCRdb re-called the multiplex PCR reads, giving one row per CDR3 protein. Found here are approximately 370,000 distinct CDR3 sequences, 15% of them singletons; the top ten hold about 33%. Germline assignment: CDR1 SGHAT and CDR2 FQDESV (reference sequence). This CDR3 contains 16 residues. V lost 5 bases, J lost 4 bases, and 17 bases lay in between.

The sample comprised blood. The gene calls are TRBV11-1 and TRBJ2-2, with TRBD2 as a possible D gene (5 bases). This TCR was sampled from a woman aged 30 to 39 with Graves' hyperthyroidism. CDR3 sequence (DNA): TGTGCCAGCAGCAAAACTAGGGTGGGCGTCACCGGGGAGCTGTTTTTT. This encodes CASSKTRVGVTGELFF. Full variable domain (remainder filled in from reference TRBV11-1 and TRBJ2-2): EAEVAQSPRYKITEKSQAVAFWCDPISGHATLYWYRQILGQGPELLVQFQDESVVDDSQLPKDRFSAERLKGVDSTLKIQPAELGDSAMYLCASSKTRVGVTGELFFGEGSRLTVL.